A single sample is the source of the 28 T cell receptor beta chains below, sequenced in a study of T cell responses to AZD1222 COVID-19 vaccine. TCRdb's copy holds only in-frame clones and misses some; the assay was immunoSEQ multiplex PCR. The sample lists roughly 130,000 clones, roughly nine tenths seen once, with approximately 2% in the top ten. The material sequenced was peripheral blood, taken on day 0 of AZD1222 vaccination. The receptors were sampled from an adult in good health.

This chain's CDR3 is CASSLFFSLGQGDEQYF. The DNA of the CDR3 is TGCGCCAGCAGCCTGTTCTTTTCGTTGGGACAGGGGGACGAGCAGTACTTC. This sequence joins TRBV4-1 and TRBJ2-7; 11 positions agree with TRBD1. V lost 4 bases and J lost 5; bases outside the gene matches: 13. The CDR3 consists of 17 residues. Looked up from germline, CDR1 is MGHRA and CDR2 is YSYEKL.

CDR3 sequence reads: CASSHDNNYGYTF. CDR3 bases: TGTGCCAGCTCACACGACAACAACTATGGCTACACCTTC. This chain connects TRBV18 to TRBJ1-2; D ambiguous. This CDR3 has 13 amino acids. Trimming left V 4 bases short and J 2 bases short, with 8 bases between. The germline V gene has CDR1 KGHSH and CDR2 LQKENI.

V is TRBV6-1 and J is TRBJ2-3, with D perhaps TRBD1 (5 bases). CDR3 length equals 15 residues. Trimming removed 2 bases at V and 0 bases at J, with 9 bases between. Germline V gene sequence: CDR1 MNHNS, CDR2 SASEGT. In DNA form, the CDR3 reads TGTGCCAGCAGTGAATGGGCAGGGAGCACAGATACGCAGTATTTT. Translating it yields CASSEWAGSTDTQYF.

This rearrangement joins TRBV18 to TRBJ1-1; D not resolved. The V end lost 1 base, the J end lost 0 bases, and 6 bases lay between the germline ends. Germline lookup yields CDR1 KGHSH and CDR2 LQKENI. There are 14 residues in the CDR3. The CDR3 nucleotides read TGTGCCAGCTCACCACAGGAGGTGAACACTGAAGCTTTCTTT. This codes for CASSPQEVNTEAFF.

The chain has TRBV7-3 and TRBJ2-1; D uncertain. Trimming shortened V by 0 bases and J by 6 bases, and 6 bases separated the two germline ends. The CDR3 loop spans 13 amino acids. Germline values: CDR1 SGHTA, CDR2 FQGTGA. The CDR3 spells CASSLTTSNEQFF. In DNA, the CDR3 is TGTGCCAGCAGCTTAACCACCAGCAATGAGCAGTTCTTC.

The chain combines TRBV27 with TRBJ1-5; D gene unclear. V was shortened by 6 bases and J by 0 bases, with 15 bases between the two germline ends. Germline values: CDR1 MNHEY, CDR2 SMNVEV (reference sequence). The length of the CDR3 is 16 residues. The CDR3 coding sequence is TGTGCCAGCAGCGCGGGGTACGGGAATAGCAATCAGCCCCAGCATTTT. Encoded protein: CASSAGYGNSNQPQHF.

The rearrangement joins TRBV6-1 to TRBJ1-2; D not certain. CDR1 is MNHNS, CDR2 SASEGT, per germline. V lost 0 bases and J lost 4, with 12 bases in between. This CDR3 contains 15 residues. The CDR3 reads CASSEAQAGVYGYTF. Here the CDR3 DNA reads TGTGCCAGCAGTGAAGCGCAGGCGGGCGTCTATGGCTACACCTTC.

This sequence joins TRBV6-6 and TRBJ1-1, with D hard to call. Per the germline V gene, CDR1 is MNHNY and CDR2 is SVGAGI (reference sequence). V dropped 0 bases and J dropped 0 bases, with 11 bases sitting between them. This CDR3 has 16 residues. CDR3 sequence (DNA): TGTGCCAGCAGTTACTCGAAGGGAATGATGAACACTGAAGCTTTCTTT. Translation gives CASSYSKGMMNTEAFF.

This chain connects TRBV13 to TRBJ1-3, with D tentatively TRBD1 (6 bases). The CDR3 length is 15 residues. V lost 5 bases and J lost 5, with 16 bases in between. From germline, CDR1 is PRHDT and CDR2 FYEKMQ (reference sequence). The CDR3 here is CASSLDQGTRNTIYF. Here the CDR3 DNA reads TGTGCCAGCAGCCTCGACCAGGGGACAAGAAACACCATATATTTT. Supplemented by reference TRBV13 and TRBJ1-3, the full variable domain reads AAGVIQSPRHLIKEKRETATLKCYPIPRHDTVYWYQQGPGQDPQFLISFYEKMQSDKGSIPDRFSAQQFSDYHSELNMSSLELGDSALYFCASSLDQGTRNTIYFGEGSWLTVV.

The gene calls are TRBV18 and TRBJ2-2, with TRBD1 identical over 7 bases. From germline, CDR1 is KGHSH and CDR2 LQKENI. The length of the CDR3 is 16 residues. The ends lost 1 base at V and 3 bases at J; junction bases unmatched: 5. The DNA for the CDR3 is TGTGCCAGCTCACCACTGGCAGGGGGAGACACCGGGGAGCTGTTTTTT. It yields the protein CASSPLAGGDTGELFF.

The V call is TRBV19, the J call TRBJ2-1; 10 bases line up with TRBD2. Trimming took 0 bases from V and 2 from J; bases not matched to a gene: 10. The germline V gene encodes CDR1 LNHDA and CDR2 SQIVND (reference sequence). The CDR3 loop spans 19 amino acids. In DNA, the CDR3 is TGTGCCAGTAGTATAGATCCCCCCGTAGCGGGGGGAACCTACAATGAGCAGTTCTTC. Translating it yields CASSIDPPVAGGTYNEQFF.

This clone was recorded only once. The genes are TRBV5-4 and TRBJ1-1; the D gene is possibly TRBD1 (5 bases). There are 17 residues in the CDR3. The germline V and J ends were trimmed by 4 bases and 0 bases, with 19 bases remaining between them. Germline V gives CDR1 SGHNT, CDR2 YYREEE (reference sequence). CDR3 sequence (DNA): TGTGCCAGCAGCCCCCGGGCTGGGGGAGGAATGAACACTGAAGCTTTCTTT. Translation gives CASSPRAGGGMNTEAFF.

This chain links TRBV9 with TRBJ2-2; 8 bases line up with TRBD1. The CDR3 extends over 16 amino acids. The V gene's germline CDR1 is SGDLS and CDR2 YYNGEE. V dropped 0 bases and J dropped 2; count of bases not matched to a gene: 3. CDR3 DNA: TGTGCCAGCAGCGTAGGTGGACAGGGAAACACCGGGGAGCTGTTTTTT. Amino acid sequence: CASSVGGQGNTGELFF.

The chain joins TRBV7-9 to TRBJ1-1, with D uncertain. Germline V gene data show CDR1 as SEHNR and CDR2 as FQNEAQ (reference sequence). With 5 bases removed from V and 2 bases from J, the gap between germline ends came to 12 bases. This CDR3 region has 14 residues. The CDR3 DNA is TGTGCCAGCAGCCGCCGGACGGGCAACACTGAAGCTTTCTTT. Its translation is CASSRRTGNTEAFF. The whole variable domain, remainder taken from reference TRBV7-9 and TRBJ1-1, is DTGVSQNPRHKITKRGQNVTFRCDPISEHNRLYWYRQTLGQGPEFLTYFQNEAQLEKSRLLSDRFSAERPKGSFSTLEIQRTEQGDSAMYLCASSRRTGNTEAFFGQGTRLTVV.

This clone was found once. The CDR3, as DNA: TGTGCCACCAGCAGAGATCATGGGGGAGTCTACACCTTC. Its protein product is CATSRDHGGVYTF. The chain carries TRBV15 and TRBJ1-2; the D gene is possibly TRBD1 (5 bases). V shed 0 bases and J shed 10 bases, with 12 bases lying between them. The germline gives CDR1 LNHNV, CDR2 YYDKDF (reference sequence). The CDR3 has 13 residues.

The chain couples TRBV6-4 to TRBJ2-2; TRBD1 aligns across 12 bases. The CDR3 spans 17 residues. Germline-derived CDR1 and CDR2 are MRHNA and SNTAGT. J was trimmed by 2 bases and V by 2 bases; bases with no gene match: 3. The CDR3 DNA reads as TGTGCCAGCAGTGACGGGACAGGGGGCCCAAACACCGGGGAGCTGTTTTTT. The encoded protein is CASSDGTGGPNTGELFF.

J is TRBJ1-1 and V is TRBV12-3 or TRBV12-4, with TRBD1 identical over 7 bases. The CDR3 contains 11 residues. V was clipped by 6 bases and J by 8 bases; unmatched bases: 3. DNA of the CDR3: TGTGCCAGCAGGACAGGGACCGAAGCTTTCTTT. Translation gives CASRTGTEAFF.

This chain uses TRBV6-5 with TRBJ2-1; perhaps D is TRBD1 or TRBD2 (5 bases each). V was trimmed by 1 base and J by 5 bases, leaving 9 bases between them. The germline CDR1 and CDR2 sequences are MNHEY and SVGAGI. This CDR3 comprises 14 residues. Here the CDR3 DNA reads TGTGCCAGCAGTTACTTGGGACCAAACAATGAGCAGTTCTTC. It translates to CASSYLGPNNEQFF.

This rearrangement joins TRBV6-5 to TRBJ1-1; 10 bases are a match to TRBD1. The germline CDR1 and CDR2 sequences are MNHEY and SVGAGI. The CDR3 runs 14 residues. Losses at the gene ends were 5 bases for V and 10 bases for J; bases not matched to a gene: 10. This chain's CDR3 is CASSPSGTGETAFF. DNA for the CDR3: TGTGCCAGCAGTCCATCCGGGACAGGGGAAACAGCTTTCTTT.

This chain joins TRBV18 and TRBJ2-3; D not resolved. The CDR3 covers 11 residues. The germline V gene has CDR1 KGHSH and CDR2 LQKENI. The germline V and J ends were trimmed by 8 bases and 2 bases, with 5 bases remaining between them. The CDR3 DNA follows: TGTGCCAGCGTTGACACAGATACGCAGTATTTT. This sequence encodes CASVDTDTQYF.

The rearrangement uses TRBV19 and TRBJ2-3; D is ambiguous. The CDR3 is 14 residues long. The germline V gene has CDR1 LNHDA and CDR2 SQIVND (reference sequence). Trimming pared 0 bases from V and 2 bases from J, leaving 6 bases between. The CDR3 DNA is TGTGCCAGTAGTATAGAGAGTAACACAGATACGCAGTATTTT. Translated: CASSIESNTDTQYF.

The chain has TRBV9 and TRBJ1-3; no reliable D call. V shed 4 bases and J shed 2 bases, with 13 bases lying between them. The CDR3 totals 15 residues. Germline V CDR1 and CDR2: SGDLS, YYNGEE. DNA of the CDR3: TGTGCCAGCAGCCTTATGAATGGTCCTGGAAACACCATATATTTT. Translation: CASSLMNGPGNTIYF.

V and J are TRBV10-3 and TRBJ2-2, with TRBD1 matching 8 bases. The ends lost 10 bases at V and 1 base at J; junction bases unmatched: 2. CDR1 and CDR2 from the germline V gene are ENHRY and SYGVKD. CDR3 size: 13 residues. The CDR3 nucleotides are TGTGCCAGCGGACAGGGGAACACCGGGGAGCTGTTTTTT. Translated: CASGQGNTGELFF.

The chain is built from TRBV10-3 and TRBJ2-3; perhaps TRBD1 as D (7 bases). The V end was cut by 7 bases, the J end by 2 bases, with 13 bases between. The length of the CDR3 is 14 residues. Germline CDR1 reads ENHRY; CDR2 reads SYGVKD. In nucleotides, the CDR3 is TGTGCCATCACGGACAGGAGGGACACAGATACGCAGTATTTT. It is translated as CAITDRRDTDTQYF.

The gene calls are TRBV11-2 and TRBJ2-7, with unresolved D. Germline values: CDR1 SGHAT, CDR2 FQNNGV. The CDR3 extends over 15 amino acids. Trimming took off 3 bases at V and 3 bases at J, with 15 bases between the two ends. CDR3 nucleotides: TGTGCCAGCAGCTTTGGGGTTTCCTTCATCTACGAGCAGTACTTC. It specifies CASSFGVSFIYEQYF.

The V and J genes are TRBV5-1 and TRBJ2-5; tentative D call: TRBD2 (6 bases). This CDR3 has 15 residues. Germline V gives CDR1 SGHRS, CDR2 YFSETQ. The V end lost 4 bases, the J end lost 8 bases, and 21 bases lay between the germline ends. The CDR3 reads CASSLNSGLSSTQYF. CDR3 DNA sequence: TGCGCCAGCAGCCTAAATTCTGGACTAAGTTCCACCCAGTACTTC.

The rearrangement joins TRBV5-1 to TRBJ2-1; the match to TRBD2 covers 7 bases. Germline loops: CDR1 SGHRS, CDR2 YFSETQ. V shed 6 bases, J shed 5 bases, and the junction held 11 bases outside the gene matches. The CDR3 spans 15 residues. CDR3 coding DNA: TGCGCCAGCAAGCCAGGGACTACATCAAACAATGAGCAGTTCTTC. It codes for CASKPGTTSNNEQFF.

As regards this clone: Other DNA sequences within the sample encode an identical CDR3. The V and J genes are TRBV7-9 and TRBJ1-5; D unresolved. The CDR3 covers 14 residues. Trimming cost V 5 bases and J 3 bases, with 11 bases left between them. Germline CDR1 and CDR2: SEHNR and FQNEAQ (reference sequence). The DNA for the CDR3 is TGTGCCAGCAGCCTTGAGGATACCAATCAGCCCCAGCATTTT. Translated: CASSLEDTNQPQHF.